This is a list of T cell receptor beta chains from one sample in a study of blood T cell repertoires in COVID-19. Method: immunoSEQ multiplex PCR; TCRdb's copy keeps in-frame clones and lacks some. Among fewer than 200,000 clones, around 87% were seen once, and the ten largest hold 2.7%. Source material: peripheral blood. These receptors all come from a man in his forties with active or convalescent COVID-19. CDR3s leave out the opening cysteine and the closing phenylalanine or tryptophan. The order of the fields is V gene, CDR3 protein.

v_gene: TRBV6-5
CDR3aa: ASTPPGQGAREQY

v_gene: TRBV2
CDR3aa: ASSEASGLYGYT

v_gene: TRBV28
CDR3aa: ASSALGEAAFNEKLF

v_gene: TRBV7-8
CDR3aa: ASSRIQTGTSSGNTIY

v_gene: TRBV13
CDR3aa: ASSLVGTHKDEQY

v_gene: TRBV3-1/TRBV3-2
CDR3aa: ASGQGGNQPQH

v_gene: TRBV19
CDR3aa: ASKSGIGLAGVPDTQY

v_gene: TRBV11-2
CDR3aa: ASSLVPTDTQY

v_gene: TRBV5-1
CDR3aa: ASRLTTSGGAGAQY

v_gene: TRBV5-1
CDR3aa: ASSLGTGGSLSSGNTIY

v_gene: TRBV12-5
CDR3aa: ASGLGGGLNTEAF

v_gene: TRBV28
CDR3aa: ASSHTTGVKETQY

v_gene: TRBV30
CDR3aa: AWSSQGMLSGNTIY

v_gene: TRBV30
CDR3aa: ALGQSAGQPQH

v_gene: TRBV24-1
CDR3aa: ATSEWDRRSGNTIY

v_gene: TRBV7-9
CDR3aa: ASSLDTLRGYGYT